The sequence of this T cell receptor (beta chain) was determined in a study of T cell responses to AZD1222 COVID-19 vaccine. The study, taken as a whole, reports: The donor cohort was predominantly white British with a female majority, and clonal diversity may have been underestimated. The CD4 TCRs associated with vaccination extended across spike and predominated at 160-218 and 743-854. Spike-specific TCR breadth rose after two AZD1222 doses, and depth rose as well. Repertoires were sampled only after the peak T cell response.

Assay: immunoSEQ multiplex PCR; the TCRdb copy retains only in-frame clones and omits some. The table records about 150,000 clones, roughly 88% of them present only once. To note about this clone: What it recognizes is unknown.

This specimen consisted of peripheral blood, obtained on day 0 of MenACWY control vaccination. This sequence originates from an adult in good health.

The CDR3 DNA sequence: TGTGCCAGCACCCACGGGGGGGACTCCATCCCGCAGTACTTC. It translates to CASTHGGDSIPQYF. The rearrangement uses TRBV7-2 and TRBJ2-7; TRBD2 agrees at 8 bases. The trim removed 7 bases at V and 9 bases at J, leaving 14 bases unmatched. The CDR3 covers 14 residues. The V gene's germline CDR1 is SGHTA and CDR2 FQGNSA.